What follows are 17 T cell receptor beta chains derived from one specimen sequenced in a study of shared clonotypes between healthy human individuals. Assay: immunoSEQ multiplex PCR; the TCRdb copy retains only in-frame clones and omits some. The sample consists of 450,000 to 600,000 clones, around 79% of them appearing once. The sequenced sample consisted of PBMCs. The receptors shown here come from a woman between 40 and 55 years old in good health. Some clones in this sample may be carry-over from other donors' samples.

V usage is TRBV19 and J usage is TRBJ2-5, with TRBD2 identical over 11 bases. Trimming took 7 bases from V and 4 from J; bases not matched to a gene: 5. CDR1 is LNHDA and CDR2 is SQIVND in the germline V gene (reference sequence). There are 14 residues in the CDR3. CDR3 region: CASNSGRGGETQYF. The CDR3 nucleotides read TGTGCCAGTAATAGCGGGAGGGGAGGAGAGACCCAGTACTTC.

The chain joins TRBV19 to TRBJ1-1, with 7 bases that match TRBD1. Trimming took 4 bases from V and 5 from J; bases not matched to a gene: 19. This CDR3 region has 18 residues. Per the germline V gene, CDR1 is LNHDA and CDR2 is SQIVND (reference sequence). CDR3: CASSTPGTASEVLTEAFF. The CDR3, as DNA: TGTGCCAGTAGTACCCCGGGGACAGCGAGCGAGGTTTTGACTGAAGCTTTCTTT.

The J gene is TRBJ2-2, the V gene TRBV29-1; 13 bases match TRBD2. Germline V CDR1 and CDR2: SQVTM, ANQGSEA. CDR3 length: 18 residues. The junction had 9 bases not matched to a gene; V was cut back by 1 base and J by 4 bases. The CDR3 DNA is TGCAGCGTTGAAGCGGGTGGACTAGCGGGAGCGGTCACCGGGGAGCTGTTTTTT. This sequence encodes CSVEAGGLAGAVTGELFF.

The chain is built from TRBV18 and TRBJ2-7; no reliable D call. Per the germline V gene, CDR1 is KGHSH and CDR2 is LQKENI. This CDR3 spans 17 amino acids. V dropped 1 base and J dropped 2 bases, with 18 bases sitting between them. The CDR3 region is CASSPRRGAWLTYEQYF. The CDR3 DNA is TGTGCCAGCTCACCACGACGAGGCGCGTGGTTAACCTACGAGCAGTACTTC.

V usage is TRBV30 and J usage is TRBJ2-5, with D tentatively TRBD1 or TRBD2 (6 bases each). Between the trimmed V and J ends, which lost 0 bases and 3 bases, there was a span of 11 bases. The CDR3 contains 14 residues. CDR1 is GTSNPN, CDR2 SVGIG, per germline (reference sequence). CDR3 nucleotides: TGTGCCTGGAGTGTAGGGGGGTCAGAAGAGACCCAGTACTTC. Its translation: CAWSVGGSEETQYF.

The chain combines TRBV4-3 with TRBJ2-1, with TRBD1 matching 9 bases. CDR3 length: 17 amino acids. Per germline, CDR1 LGHNA and CDR2 YSLEER. The V and J ends lost 1 base and 7 bases, in that order; junction bases with no gene match: 11. The CDR3: CASSQGGPGQGGNEQFF. CDR3 in DNA: TGCGCCAGCAGCCAAGGGGGCCCGGGACAGGGTGGAAATGAGCAGTTCTTC.

This rearrangement joins TRBV2 to TRBJ2-5; perhaps TRBD2 as D (6 bases). Germline V CDR1 and CDR2: SNHLY, FYNNEI. V was cut by 7 bases and J by 3 bases, with 18 bases left in between. This CDR3 has 15 amino acids. This CDR3 reads CASMAVRGLEETQYF. The CDR3 nucleotides read TGTGCCAGCATGGCCGTTAGGGGACTGGAAGAGACCCAGTACTTC.

V is TRBV28 and J is TRBJ2-3, with 13 bases matching TRBD2. With 6 bases clipped from V and 6 bases from J, the junction kept 6 bases outside the gene matches. From germline, CDR1 is MDHEN and CDR2 SYDVKM. The CDR3 is 15 amino acids. The CDR3 region has the DNA TGTGCCAGCAGCACACTAGCGGGAGGGCCGGATACGCAGTATTTT. This gives the protein CASSTLAGGPDTQYF.

A note on this clone: The same CDR3 can be traced to other DNA sequences in this sample. V is TRBV18 and J is TRBJ2-2, with TRBD2 as a possible D gene (6 bases). V dropped 2 bases and J dropped 3 bases, with 7 bases sitting between them. The CDR3 runs to 14 residues. Germline V lookup: CDR1 KGHSH, CDR2 LQKENI. CDR3 amino acids: CASSPSGDTGELFF. The CDR3 nucleotides read TGTGCCAGCTCACCATCGGGAGACACCGGGGAGCTGTTTTTT. The full variable domain, its missing parts supplied by reference TRBV18 and TRBJ2-2, is NAGVMQNPRHLVRRRGQEARLRCSPMKGHSHVYWYRQLPEEGLKFMVYLQKENIIDESGMPKERFSAEFPKEGPSILRIQQVVRGDSAAYFCASSPSGDTGELFFGEGSRLTVL.

This chain links TRBV23-1 with TRBJ2-1; D might be TRBD2 (5 bases). TRBV23-1 counts as an open reading frame of uncertain function. The CDR3 extends over 17 amino acids. Deletions cut 6 bases from V and 2 bases from J, with 20 bases between. CDR3 in DNA: TGCGCCAGCAGACCATTCTATAGCGAGCCGCCCTACAATGAGCAGTTCTTC. Its translation is CASRPFYSEPPYNEQFF.

The chain links TRBV11-2 to TRBJ2-7, with D possibly being TRBD2 (5 bases). This CDR3 region has 10 residues. The V and J ends lost 4 bases and 9 bases respectively, with 7 bases between them. Germline loops: CDR1 SGHAT, CDR2 FQNNGV. The CDR3 nucleotides read TGTGCCAGCAGCTCGGGGAGGCAGTACTTC. It translates to CASSSGRQYF.

The table lists this clone with a few counts. The chain uses TRBV6-6 and TRBJ2-2, with D hard to call. The germline gives CDR1 MNHNY, CDR2 SVGAGI (reference sequence). V lost 6 bases, J lost 8 bases, and 13 bases lay in between. CDR3 length: 13 amino acids. The CDR3 sequence is CASSPGRVGELFF. The CDR3 DNA is TGTGCCAGCAGCCCGGGCCGGGTAGGGGAGCTGTTTTTT.

The rearrangement uses TRBV29-1 and TRBJ1-2; 11 nucleotides align to TRBD1. The J segment lost 4 bases and the V segment lost 3 bases, leaving 4 bases of the junction unmatched. The germline V gene encodes CDR1 SQVTM and CDR2 ANQGSEA. The CDR3 has 14 amino acids. CDR3 protein: CSVEGQGGGYGYTF. The CDR3, as DNA: TGCAGCGTTGAGGGACAGGGGGGAGGCTATGGCTACACCTTC.

V and J are TRBV6-5 and TRBJ2-7; D might be TRBD2 (6 bases). Trimming stripped 4 bases from V and 0 bases from J, with 13 bases between. Germline CDR1 reads MNHEY; CDR2 reads SVGAGI. The CDR3 totals 15 residues. CDR3 sequence: CASSSQVGGSYEQYF. CDR3 nucleotide sequence: TGTGCCAGCAGTTCTCAGGTCGGGGGCTCCTACGAGCAGTACTTC.

The table lists this clone with a few counts. The chain couples TRBV4-1 to TRBJ2-3; D uncertain. The CDR3 is 14 amino acids. V was clipped by 3 bases and J by 5 bases, with 12 bases between them. The germline CDR1 and CDR2 sequences are MGHRA and YSYEKL. The CDR3: CASSQNGAQDTQYF. The CDR3 coding sequence is TGCGCCAGCAGCCAGAACGGTGCCCAAGATACGCAGTATTTT.

The chain couples TRBV7-2 to TRBJ1-4; 7 bases are a match to TRBD1. Per germline, CDR1 SGHTA and CDR2 FQGNSA. The junction had 12 bases not matched to a gene; V was cut back by 5 bases and J by 3 bases. CDR3 size: 17 residues. The CDR3 region is CASSPRQGRRANEKLFF. CDR3 sequence (DNA): TGTGCCAGCAGCCCGCGACAGGGTCGGAGAGCTAATGAAAAACTGTTTTTT.

V usage is TRBV10-3 and J usage is TRBJ2-1, with TRBD2 identical over 14 bases. This CDR3 is built from 15 residues. J gave up 7 bases and V 6 bases, and 5 bases lay outside the gene matches. Per germline, CDR1 ENHRY and CDR2 SYGVKD. The CDR3 region is CAIRPGLAGVNEQFF. CDR3 nucleotides: TGTGCCATCAGACCGGGACTAGCGGGAGTTAATGAGCAGTTCTTC.